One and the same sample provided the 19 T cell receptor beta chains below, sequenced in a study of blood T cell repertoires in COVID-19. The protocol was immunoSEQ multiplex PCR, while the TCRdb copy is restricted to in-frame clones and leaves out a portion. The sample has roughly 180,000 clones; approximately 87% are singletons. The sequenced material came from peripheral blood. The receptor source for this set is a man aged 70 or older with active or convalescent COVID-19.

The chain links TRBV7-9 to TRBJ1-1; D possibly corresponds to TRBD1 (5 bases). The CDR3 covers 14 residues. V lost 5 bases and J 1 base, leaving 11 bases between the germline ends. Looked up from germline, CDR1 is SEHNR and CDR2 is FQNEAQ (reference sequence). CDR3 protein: CASSPGQTNTEAFF. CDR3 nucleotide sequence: TGTGCCAGCAGCCCAGGGCAGACGAACACTGAAGCTTTCTTT.

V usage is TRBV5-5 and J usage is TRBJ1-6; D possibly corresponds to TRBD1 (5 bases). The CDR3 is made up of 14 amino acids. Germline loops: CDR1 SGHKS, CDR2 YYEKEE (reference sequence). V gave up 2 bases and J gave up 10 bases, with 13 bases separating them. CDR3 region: CASSFQGVGSPLHF. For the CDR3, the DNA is TGTGCCAGCAGCTTTCAGGGTGTGGGCTCACCCCTCCACTTT.

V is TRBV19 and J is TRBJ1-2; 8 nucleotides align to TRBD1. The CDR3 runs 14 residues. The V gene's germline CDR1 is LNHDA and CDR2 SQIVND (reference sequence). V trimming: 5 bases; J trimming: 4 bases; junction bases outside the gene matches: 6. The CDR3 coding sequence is TGTGCCAGTAGTCGACAGGGGCGAGTCTATGGCTACACCTTC. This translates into CASSRQGRVYGYTF.

CDR3 protein: CASSSRGMDSGEQFF. The CDR3 nucleotides read TGTGCCAGCAGCTCGCGGGGGATGGACAGCGGCGAGCAGTTCTTC. The chain couples TRBV7-2 to TRBJ2-1, with D possibly matching TRBD2 (7 bases). Between the trimmed V and J ends, which lost 4 bases and 10 bases, there was a span of 20 bases. The CDR3 is 15 amino acids. Germline V gene lookup returns CDR1 SGHTA and CDR2 FQGNSA.

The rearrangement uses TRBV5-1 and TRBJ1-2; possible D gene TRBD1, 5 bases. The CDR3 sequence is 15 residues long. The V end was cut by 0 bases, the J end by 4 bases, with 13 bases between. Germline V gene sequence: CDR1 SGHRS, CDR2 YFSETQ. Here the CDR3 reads CASSLEGATFYGYTF. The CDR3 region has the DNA TGCGCCAGCAGCTTGGAAGGGGCGACCTTCTATGGCTACACCTTC.

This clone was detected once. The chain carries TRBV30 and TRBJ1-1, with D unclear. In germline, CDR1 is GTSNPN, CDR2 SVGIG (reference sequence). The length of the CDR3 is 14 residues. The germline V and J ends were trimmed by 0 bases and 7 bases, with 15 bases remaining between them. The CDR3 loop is CAWSVLFSVIEAFF. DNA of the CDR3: TGTGCCTGGAGTGTACTGTTCTCGGTTATTGAAGCTTTCTTT. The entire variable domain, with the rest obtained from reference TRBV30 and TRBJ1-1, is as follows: SQTIHQWPATLVQPVGSPLSLECTVEGTSNPNLYWYRQAAGRGLQLLFYSVGIGQISSEVPQNLSASRPQDRQFILSSKKLLLSDSGFYLCAWSVLFSVIEAFFGQGTRLTVV.

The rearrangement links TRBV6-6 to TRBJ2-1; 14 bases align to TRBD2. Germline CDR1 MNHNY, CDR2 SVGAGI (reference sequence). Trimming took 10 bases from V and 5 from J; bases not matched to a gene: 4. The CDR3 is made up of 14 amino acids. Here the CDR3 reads CAIRLAGGNNEQFF. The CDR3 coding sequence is TGTGCCATCCGACTAGCGGGAGGGAACAATGAGCAGTTCTTC.

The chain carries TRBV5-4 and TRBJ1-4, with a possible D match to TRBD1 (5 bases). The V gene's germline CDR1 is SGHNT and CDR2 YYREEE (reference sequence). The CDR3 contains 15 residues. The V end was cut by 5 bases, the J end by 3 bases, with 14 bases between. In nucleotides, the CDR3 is TGTGCCAGCAGGTTCGGTGGGGCATCTAATGAAAAACTGTTTTTT. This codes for CASRFGGASNEKLFF.

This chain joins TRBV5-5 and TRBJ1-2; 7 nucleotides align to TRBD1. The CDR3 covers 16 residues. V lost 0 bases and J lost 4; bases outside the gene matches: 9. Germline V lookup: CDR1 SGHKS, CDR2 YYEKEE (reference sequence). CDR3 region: CASSLGATGDSYGYTF. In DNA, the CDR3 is TGTGCCAGCAGCTTGGGGGCAACAGGGGATTCCTATGGCTACACCTTC.

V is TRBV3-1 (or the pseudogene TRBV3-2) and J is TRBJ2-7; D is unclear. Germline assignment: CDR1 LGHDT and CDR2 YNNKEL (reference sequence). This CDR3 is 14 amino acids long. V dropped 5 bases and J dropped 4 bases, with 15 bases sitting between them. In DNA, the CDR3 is TGTGCCAGCAGCTTACTACCAGACCGGTACGAGCAGTACTTC. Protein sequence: CASSLLPDRYEQYF.

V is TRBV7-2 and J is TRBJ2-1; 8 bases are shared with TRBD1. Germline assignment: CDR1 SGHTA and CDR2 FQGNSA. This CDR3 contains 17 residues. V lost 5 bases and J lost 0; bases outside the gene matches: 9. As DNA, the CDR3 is TGTGCCAGCAGCCCCCGCGACAGGGGAAGCTCCTACAATGAGCAGTTCTTC. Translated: CASSPRDRGSSYNEQFF.

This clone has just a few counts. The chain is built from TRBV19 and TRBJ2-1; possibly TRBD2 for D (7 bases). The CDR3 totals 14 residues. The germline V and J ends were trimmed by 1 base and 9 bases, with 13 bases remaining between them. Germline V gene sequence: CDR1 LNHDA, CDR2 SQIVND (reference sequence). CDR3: CASSIVWGGGEQFF. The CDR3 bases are TGTGCCAGTAGTATAGTGTGGGGGGGCGGTGAGCAGTTCTTC.

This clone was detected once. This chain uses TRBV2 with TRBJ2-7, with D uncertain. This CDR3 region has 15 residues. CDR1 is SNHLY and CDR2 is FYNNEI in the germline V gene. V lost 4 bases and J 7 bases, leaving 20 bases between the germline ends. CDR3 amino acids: CASSVSLTFYAEQYF. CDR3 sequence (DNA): TGTGCCAGCAGTGTTAGTCTGACATTCTACGCGGAGCAGTACTTC.

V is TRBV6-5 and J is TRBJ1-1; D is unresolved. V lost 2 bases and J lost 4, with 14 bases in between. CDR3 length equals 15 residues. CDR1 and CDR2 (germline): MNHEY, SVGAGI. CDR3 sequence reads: CASSYRRSRPTEAFF. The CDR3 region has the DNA TGTGCCAGCAGTTACCGTCGGTCGAGGCCCACTGAAGCTTTCTTT.

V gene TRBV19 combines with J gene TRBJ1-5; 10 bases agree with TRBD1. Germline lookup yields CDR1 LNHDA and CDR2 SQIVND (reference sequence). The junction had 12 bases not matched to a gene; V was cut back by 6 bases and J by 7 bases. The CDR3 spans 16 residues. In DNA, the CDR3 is TGTGCCAGTAGCTCAAGCCCCGACAGGGGGCGGCAGCCCCAGCATTTT. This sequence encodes CASSSSPDRGRQPQHF.

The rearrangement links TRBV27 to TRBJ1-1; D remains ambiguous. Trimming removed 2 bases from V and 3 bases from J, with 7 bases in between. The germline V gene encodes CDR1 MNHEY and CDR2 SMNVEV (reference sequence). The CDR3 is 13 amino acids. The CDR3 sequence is CASSLRWYTEAFF. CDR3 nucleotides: TGTGCCAGCAGTTTACGGTGGTACACTGAAGCTTTCTTT.

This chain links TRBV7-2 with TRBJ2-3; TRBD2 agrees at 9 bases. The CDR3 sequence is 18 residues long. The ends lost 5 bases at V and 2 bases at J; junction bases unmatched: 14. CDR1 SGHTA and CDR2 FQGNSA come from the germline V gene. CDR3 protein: CASSARGGGGPNTDTQYF. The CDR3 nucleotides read TGTGCCAGCAGCGCCCGCGGGGGGGGAGGGCCCAACACAGATACGCAGTATTTT. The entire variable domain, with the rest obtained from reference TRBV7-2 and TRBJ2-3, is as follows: GAGVSQSPSNKVTEKGKDVELRCDPISGHTALYWYRQSLGQGLEFLIYFQGNSAPDKSGLPSDRFSAERTGGSVSTLTIQRTQQEDSAVYLCASSARGGGGPNTDTQYFGPGTRLTVL.

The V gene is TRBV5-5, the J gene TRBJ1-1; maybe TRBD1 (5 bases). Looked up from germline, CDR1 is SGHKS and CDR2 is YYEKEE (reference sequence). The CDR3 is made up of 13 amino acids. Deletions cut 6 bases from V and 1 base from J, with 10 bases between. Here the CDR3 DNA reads TGTGCCAGCAACCCGGGGGGGAACACTGAAGCTTTCTTT. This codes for CASNPGGNTEAFF.

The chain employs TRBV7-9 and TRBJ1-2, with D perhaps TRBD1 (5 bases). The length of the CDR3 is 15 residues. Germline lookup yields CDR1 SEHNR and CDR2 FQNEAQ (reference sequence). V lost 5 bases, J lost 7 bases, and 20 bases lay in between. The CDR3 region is CASSPRGGEEGGYTF. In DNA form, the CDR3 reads TGTGCCAGCAGCCCAAGGGGAGGGGAAGAGGGTGGCTACACCTTC. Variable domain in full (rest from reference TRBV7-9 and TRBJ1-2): DTGVSQNPRHKITKRGQNVTFRCDPISEHNRLYWYRQTLGQGPEFLTYFQNEAQLEKSRLLSDRFSAERPKGSFSTLEIQRTEQGDSAMYLCASSPRGGEEGGYTFGSGTRLTVV.